This TCR beta chain was identified in a study of blood T cell repertoires in COVID-19. Study context: Specimens from acute and convalescent COVID-19 originated in the United States, Italy and Spain. In each case, the material was cDNA or gDNA derived from T cells, B-cell-depleted T cells, or PBMCs.

Original data processing: By means of reference gene primer amplification, nucleated cell counts were estimated. This table comes from immunoSEQ multiplex PCR, and its TCRdb copy is limited to in-frame clones, with some not included. V and J calls and clone size are copied from that table; D and trimming were computed from the DNA. The data hold some 150,000 clones, with approximately 90% observed a single time. V was clipped by 4 bases and J by 3 bases, with 14 bases between them. CDR1 and CDR2 from the germline V gene are SGHDT and YYEEEE. The CDR3 spans 15 residues. The receptor was isolated from a woman aged 55-70 years with active or convalescent COVID-19. The rearrangement links TRBV5-6 to TRBJ1-5; D may be TRBD1 (6 bases). The sequencing input was peripheral blood. The CDR3 region is CASSRIDRINQPQHF. CDR3 nucleotides: TGTGCCAGCAGCAGAATTGACAGGATCAATCAGCCCCAGCATTTT.